This T cell receptor (beta chain) was retrieved from a study of control samples from healthy donors and cancer patients. Only in-frame clones appear in the TCRdb table, and some are missing; sequencing was by immunoSEQ multiplex PCR. Among roughly 69,000 clones listed, 87% were seen once. Germline V gene sequence: CDR1 SGHRS, CDR2 YFSETQ. Deletions cut 5 bases from V and 4 bases from J, with 18 bases between. The CDR3 runs 16 residues. This clone was counted only a few times. The sequence was collected from a woman in her forties or fifties with head and neck cancer. The specimen was PBMCs. V is TRBV5-1 and J is TRBJ1-4; no clear D. The CDR3 DNA sequence: TGCGCCAGCAGTCCTTCGGGGTCGCAAAGTAATGAAAAACTGTTTTTT. This gives the protein CASSPSGSQSNEKLFF.